This paragraph covers one T cell receptor (beta chain) sequence. What it recognizes is unknown. Making cDNA involved eight separate reactions per sample. From its re-call of the 5' RACE reads, TCRdb lists each CDR3 protein once, without DNA. Across about 160,000 distinct CDR3 sequences, the top ten clones capture 2.4% of the sample. The source of the sample is a study of monozygotic twins with inflammatory bowel disease. Findings and limits, study-wide: Among patients, repertoires may have gained variability from differing immunosuppressive treatments. Patients with IBD had less TCRbeta diversity (inverse Simpson) than their healthy co-twins.

The CDR3 covers 17 residues. Germline V gene lookup returns CDR1 SGHRS and CDR2 YFSETQ. This chain connects TRBV5-1 to TRBJ2-3; TCRdb names TRBD2, which stays unverified in the absence of DNA. Sequenced input: blood. The clonotype comes from a human donor with ulcerative colitis or Crohn's disease, or a healthy co-twin of an affected twin (not recorded which). The CDR3 sequence: CASSWYAGTSMADTQYF.